Following are 32 T cell receptor beta chains from one sample sequenced in a study of blood T cells in healthy people across ages (dated by TCRdb to the mid-2010s). Library preparation employed 5' RACE. The sequencer was an Illumina HiSeq 2500. A second PCR of roughly 7 to 12 cycles was performed with a sample-barcoded 5' primer and a J-beta primer mix. TCRdb trimmed the raw reads at Q25, called clones with MiXCR and kept productive beta chains. Rows matching on CDR3 protein sequence are summarized as one entry with the most common DNA and genes. This sample gives some 1.6 million distinct CDR3 sequences in total; around 36% of them show up just once. The top ten clones comprise 11% of the sample. Sequenced material: blood. The receptors come from a woman in her thirties in good health.

This clonotype was counted between two and nine times. V is TRBV7-8 and J is TRBJ2-7; D may be TRBD1 (5 bases). The germline V and J ends were trimmed by 1 base and 7 bases, with 14 bases remaining between them. Germline loops: CDR1 SGHVS, CDR2 FQNEAQ. The CDR3 covers 14 residues. CDR3 residues: CASSLVAGSGEQYF. The CDR3 bases are TGTGCCAGCAGCTTAGTGGCTGGATCAGGGGAGCAGTACTTC. The full variable domain, with the rest looked up from reference TRBV7-8 and TRBJ2-7, is GAGVSQSPRYKVAKRGQDVALRCDPISGHVSLFWYQQALGQGPEFLTYFQNEAQLDKSGLPSDRFFAERPEGSVSTLKIQRTQQEDSAVYLCASSLVAGSGEQYFGPGTRLTVT.

The CDR3 loop reads CASSFPTYEQYF. CDR3 DNA: TGTGCCAGCAGCTTCCCCACATATGAGCAGTACTTC. The V call is TRBV28, the J call TRBJ2-5; D is undetermined. CDR1 is MDHEN, CDR2 SYDVKM, per germline. The CDR3 is 12 amino acids. V gave up 6 bases and J gave up 11 bases, with 16 bases separating them.

V usage is TRBV5-1 and J usage is TRBJ2-7; 11 bases are a match to TRBD1. The CDR3 loop spans 16 amino acids. J gave up 2 bases and V 4 bases, and 8 bases lay outside the gene matches. CDR1 and CDR2 from the germline V gene are SGHRS and YFSETQ. The CDR3 DNA reads TGCGCCAGCAGCCAGGGGACAGGGGGATTTACCTACGAGCAGTACTTC. It specifies CASSQGTGGFTYEQYF.

In this sample, this clonotype turned up a few times. The chain uses TRBV12-3 or TRBV12-4 and TRBJ1-5; a weak D match, TRBD1 (5 bases). V lost 5 bases and J 0 bases, leaving 11 bases between the germline ends. The CDR3 is made up of 15 amino acids. CDR3 bases: TGTGCCAGCAGTGATATACAGGATAGCAATCAGCCCCAGCATTTT. Translation gives CASSDIQDSNQPQHF.

This sequence joins TRBV28 and TRBJ1-6; no clear D. V was clipped by 4 bases and J by 8 bases, with 9 bases between them. The germline V gene has CDR1 MDHEN and CDR2 SYDVKM. There are 13 residues in the CDR3. The chain's CDR3 is CASSSYSDSPLHF. In nucleotides, the CDR3 is TGTGCCAGCAGTTCCTACAGCGATTCACCCCTCCACTTT.

Turning to this clonotype: The junction differs from germline at one of its ends, possibly a read error. This chain connects TRBV7-3 to TRBJ2-1; D may be TRBD2 (6 bases). This CDR3 spans 16 amino acids. CDR1 SGHTA and CDR2 FQGTGA come from the germline V gene. The CDR3 DNA follows: TGTACCAGCAGCTTACGCCCCGGGGGTCCCTACAATGAGCAGTTCTTC. Its translation is CTSSLRPGGPYNEQFF. The full variable domain, its missing parts supplied by reference TRBV7-3 and TRBJ2-1, is GAGVSQTPSNKVTEKGKYVELRCDPISGHTALYWYRQSLGQGPEFLIYFQGTGAADDSGLPNDRFFAVRPEGSVSTLKIQRTERGDSAVYLCTSSLRPGGPYNEQFFGPGTRLTVL.

The CDR3 nucleotides are TGTGCCAGCAGCTTATGGACTAGCGGGGGGGTTTCATTATACAATGAGCAGTTCTTC. The encoded protein is CASSLWTSGGVSLYNEQFF. This chain links TRBV7-3 with TRBJ2-1; 15 bases are a match to TRBD2. V was clipped by 2 bases and J by 4 bases; unmatched bases: 9. The CDR3 covers 19 residues. Germline V CDR1 and CDR2: SGHTA, FQGTGA.

This clonotype showed up just a few times. The CDR3 region has the DNA TGTGCCAGCAGTTACTTCCAAGCTCCCTACAATGAGCAGTTCTTC. This sequence encodes CASSYFQAPYNEQFF. J is TRBJ2-1 and V is TRBV6-6; no definite D call. Germline CDR1 reads MNHNY; CDR2 reads SVGAGI (reference sequence). V lost 1 base, J lost 2 bases, and 9 bases lay in between. The CDR3 is 15 amino acids.

The chain is built from TRBV20-1 and TRBJ2-7; D gene ambiguous. The last part of the DNA fits TRBJ2-5 better; the J call may be wrong. Germline CDR1 DFQATT, CDR2 SNEGSKA (reference sequence). The CDR3 is 12 amino acids. CDR3 protein: CSAKRDPETQYF. In DNA, the CDR3 is TGCAGTGCAAAACGTGATCCCGAGACCCAGTACTTC.

V gene TRBV9 combines with J gene TRBJ2-3; 8 bases fit TRBD2. Germline V CDR1 and CDR2: SGDLS, YYNGEE. CDR3 length equals 16 residues. V lost 3 bases to trimming and J lost 2 bases; unmatched junction nucleotides: 8. Written as DNA, the CDR3 is TGTGCCAGCAGCGCCCCGGCTAGCGGGCTCACAGATACGCAGTATTTT. It translates to CASSAPASGLTDTQYF.

The rearrangement links TRBV6-6 to TRBJ2-7; TRBD2 matches at 15 bases. V was clipped by 2 bases and J by 6 bases; unmatched bases: 2. CDR3 size: 15 residues. Germline CDR1 and CDR2: MNHNY and SVGAGI (reference sequence). CDR3 loop: CASSYGGLAGGEQYF. The CDR3 DNA reads as TGTGCCAGCAGTTACGGGGGACTAGCGGGGGGCGAGCAGTACTTC.

This clonotype appeared a few times. An end of the junction does not agree with germline; a read error may underlie this. The genes are TRBV20-1 and TRBJ2-3; 9 nucleotides match TRBD2. CDR3 length equals 17 residues. Germline V CDR1 and CDR2: DFQATT, SNEGSKA (reference sequence). Written as DNA, the CDR3 is TGCAGTGCTAGTCCGGCGGGGGGGCTCGCTAGCACAGATACGCGGTATTTT. This codes for CSASPAGGLASTDTRYF.

The V gene is TRBV11-1, the J gene TRBJ2-7, with a possible D match to TRBD1 (5 bases). Germline CDR1 reads SGHAT; CDR2 reads FQDESV (reference sequence). This CDR3 spans 14 amino acids. V was cut by 5 bases and J by 3 bases, with 14 bases left in between. CDR3 DNA sequence: TGTGCCAGCAGCCCGAGGACAAGCTGCTACGAGCAGTACTTC. Protein product: CASSPRTSCYEQYF.

This sequence joins TRBV4-2 and TRBJ2-5, with D perhaps matching TRBD1 (5 bases). The germline gives CDR1 LGHNA, CDR2 YNFKEQ. V gave up 3 bases and J gave up 2 bases, with 13 bases separating them. The CDR3 loop spans 15 amino acids. This CDR3 reads CASSQKTDPQETQYF. CDR3 bases: TGTGCCAGCAGCCAGAAGACAGACCCGCAAGAGACCCAGTACTTC.

The table lists this clonotype with a few counts. This sequence joins TRBV15 and TRBJ1-1; unclear D gene. CDR1 is LNHNV and CDR2 is YYDKDF in the germline V gene (reference sequence). V lost 3 bases and J lost 4, with 15 bases in between. This CDR3 spans 15 amino acids. This CDR3 reads CATSRDAGGFTEAFF. In nucleotides, the CDR3 is TGTGCCACCAGCAGGGACGCCGGAGGGTTCACTGAAGCTTTCTTT.

The CDR3 spells CASSQELTGLREQYF. The CDR3 region has the DNA TGCGCCAGCAGCCAAGAATTAACCGGACTGCGGGAGCAGTACTTC. This chain joins TRBV4-1 and TRBJ2-7; possible D gene TRBD2, 5 bases. Trimming left V 0 bases short and J 7 bases short, with 16 bases between. CDR1 and CDR2 (germline): MGHRA, YSYEKL. The CDR3 covers 15 residues.

This clonotype was counted between two and nine times. The chain couples TRBV7-9 to TRBJ1-4; D is unclear. With 1 base removed from V and 5 bases from J, the gap between germline ends came to 5 bases. The CDR3 runs 13 residues. The germline CDR1 and CDR2 sequences are SEHNR and FQNEAQ (reference sequence). Here the CDR3 DNA reads TGTGCCAGCAGCTTAGTGGCCAATGAAAAACTGTTTTTT. Protein sequence: CASSLVANEKLFF.

Remarks on this clonotype: A junction boundary mismatches the germline segment, possibly from a read error. The chain employs TRBV13 and TRBJ1-1; D is possibly TRBD1 (5 bases). This CDR3 is 14 amino acids long. Germline-derived CDR1 and CDR2 are PRHDT and FYEKMQ (reference sequence). CDR3 amino acids: CTSSGDGGISEAFF. Here the CDR3 DNA reads TGTACCAGCAGCGGAGACGGGGGAATTTCTGAAGCTTTCTTT.

The chain employs TRBV25-1 and TRBJ1-1; TRBD1 might be the D (6 bases). The germline V gene encodes CDR1 MGHDK and CDR2 SYGVNS. CDR3 size: 12 residues. V was cut by 1 base and J by 8 bases, with 8 bases left in between. Here the CDR3 DNA reads TGTGCCAGCAGTGAATGGGGGCAAGAAGCTTTCTTT. Residues: CASSEWGQEAFF.

In this sample, this clonotype turned up once. The gene calls are TRBV12-3 or TRBV12-4 and TRBJ2-3, with 10 bases matching TRBD2. The CDR3 is 16 amino acids. Germline trimming cut 3 bases from V and 4 bases from J; bases unmatched to any gene: 7. CDR3 DNA: TGTGCCAGCAGTTTCATCACTAGCGGGGCCGCAGATACGCAGTATTTT. Translation gives CASSFITSGAADTQYF.

A few counts support this clonotype. In DNA, the CDR3 is TGCGCCAGCAGCTTGGATGGTAGCACGCGCGGGATCCAGTACTTC. Amino acids: CASSLDGSTRGIQYF. The chain carries TRBV5-1 and TRBJ2-5, with TRBD2 as a possible D gene (6 bases). In germline, CDR1 is SGHRS, CDR2 YFSETQ. The CDR3 has 15 residues. V was pared by 0 bases and J by 10 bases, with 19 bases between. Full variable domain (remainder filled in from reference TRBV5-1 and TRBJ2-5): KAGVTQTPRYLIKTRGQQVTLSCSPISGHRSVSWYQQTPGQGLQFLFEYFSETQRNKGNFPGRFSGRQFSNSRSEMNVSTLELGDSALYLCASSLDGSTRGIQYFGPGTRLLVL.

The chain joins TRBV28 to TRBJ1-1; unclear D gene. There are 17 residues in the CDR3. Germline CDR1 reads MDHEN; CDR2 reads SYDVKM. The germline V and J ends were trimmed by 3 bases and 0 bases, with 17 bases remaining between them. The CDR3 DNA sequence: TGTGCCAGCAGTTTTCCTAGGACCCCCCCAATGAACACTGAAGCTTTCTTT. This sequence encodes CASSFPRTPPMNTEAFF.

The chain has TRBV9 and TRBJ1-2, with 9 positions matching TRBD1. V gave up 4 bases and J gave up 5 bases; unmatched junction bases: 9. This CDR3 spans 15 amino acids. Germline CDR1 and CDR2: SGDLS and YYNGEE. CDR3 nucleotides: TGTGCCAGCAGCCCTCCTCCCGGGACAGGGTATGGCTACACCTTC. Translation gives CASSPPPGTGYGYTF.

V is TRBV6-6 and J is TRBJ1-5; D gene ambiguous. Germline V gene lookup returns CDR1 MNHNY and CDR2 SVGAGI (reference sequence). The CDR3 totals 15 residues. Trimming removed 6 bases from V and 0 bases from J, with 12 bases in between. The CDR3 nucleotides are TGTGCCAGCAGCCCACAGCCGTATAGCAATCAGCCCCAGCATTTT. Translation: CASSPQPYSNQPQHF.

This clonotype showed up just a few times. The V call is TRBV10-2, the J call TRBJ2-7; 7 nucleotides align to TRBD2. The CDR3 runs 11 residues. Germline V gene sequence: CDR1 WSHSY, CDR2 SAAADI. J gave up 6 bases and V 8 bases, and 4 bases lay outside the gene matches. The CDR3 loop reads CASRLAREQYF. In DNA, the CDR3 is TGCGCCAGCCGACTAGCTCGCGAGCAGTACTTC.

J is TRBJ2-1 and V is TRBV20-1; D might be TRBD2 (7 bases). The germline CDR1 and CDR2 sequences are DFQATT and SNEGSKA (reference sequence). The CDR3 runs to 12 residues. The V and J ends lost 7 bases and 8 bases respectively, with 15 bases between them. CDR3 bases: TGCAGTGGCGGGGGCCCTTTCGATGAGCAGTTCTTC. Its protein is CSGGGPFDEQFF.

This chain joins TRBV5-1 and TRBJ2-7; perhaps TRBD2 as D (5 bases). The CDR3 spans 14 residues. Per germline, CDR1 SGHRS and CDR2 YFSETQ. Trimming removed 6 bases from V and 3 bases from J, with 16 bases in between. The CDR3 spells CASTRQERGYEQYF. The DNA for the CDR3 is TGCGCCAGCACTCGGCAGGAACGGGGCTACGAGCAGTACTTC.

The CDR3 DNA is TGCGCCAGCAGCCAAGTAGGACTGAAGCTTTATAACTACCCCTCCCCGGCTTTCTTT. This gives the protein CASSQVGLKLYNYPSPAFF. The gene calls are TRBV4-1 and TRBJ1-1; the D is unclear. V was cut by 1 base and J by 11 bases, with 32 bases left in between. Germline CDR1 is MGHRA and CDR2 is YSYEKL. This CDR3 is built from 19 residues.

This clonotype was seen repeatedly, ten times or more. The chain combines TRBV20-1 with TRBJ2-7, with 9 positions matching TRBD1. This CDR3 comprises 12 residues. Germline V gives CDR1 DFQATT, CDR2 SNEGSKA (reference sequence). The J segment lost 3 bases and the V segment lost 6 bases, leaving 3 bases of the junction unmatched. The DNA of the CDR3 is TGCAGTGCACGACAGGGGGTCTACGAGCAGTACTTC. Amino acids: CSARQGVYEQYF.

This clonotype came up many times. V and J are TRBV20-1 and TRBJ2-7; 7 nucleotides agree with TRBD1. With 6 bases clipped from V and 3 bases from J, the junction kept 5 bases outside the gene matches. The CDR3 length is 12 residues. Germline V gene data show CDR1 as DFQATT and CDR2 as SNEGSKA (reference sequence). CDR3 loop: CSAQDRDYEQYF. CDR3 coding DNA: TGCAGTGCCCAAGACAGGGACTACGAGCAGTACTTC.

A note on this clonotype: A much larger clone sits a single nucleotide away, making a read error possible. The chain links TRBV29-1 to TRBJ2-5, with D perhaps TRBD1 (5 bases). V was clipped by 4 bases and J by 0 bases, with 21 bases between them. This CDR3 has 17 amino acids. Looked up from germline, CDR1 is SQVTM and CDR2 is ANQGSEA. The CDR3 loop reads CSVGVREPRRYQETQYF. The CDR3 DNA sequence: TGCAGCGTTGGCGTCAGGGAACCTAGGCGGTACCAAGAGACCCAGTACTTC.

The CDR3 nucleotides read TGTGCCAGCAGCTTAGTGGGGAGTGGCACCTACGAGCAGTACTTC. Protein product: CASSLVGSGTYEQYF. V is TRBV7-8 and J is TRBJ2-7, with TRBD2 as a possible D gene (5 bases). This CDR3 spans 15 amino acids. Trimming took off 1 base at V and 2 bases at J, with 12 bases between the two ends. Germline V CDR1 and CDR2: SGHVS, FQNEAQ.